This is a list of T cell receptor beta chains from one sample in a study of T-cell memory formation after mild COVID-19. TCRdb independently ran MiXCR on the 5' RACE reads; one entry per CDR3 protein. Among roughly 170,000 distinct CDR3 sequences listed, about a fifth were seen once. Sequencing was carried out using PBMCs or a T cell subset sorted from them (not recorded which). All receptors derive from an adult woman who had mild COVID-19 (a few samples of this study predate the infection). Cell type and time point are not known. Each CDR3 is given with its conserved first and last residue. The D gene is left open where the match is weak. Not every row has a clone size; where given, it reads once, few, many or a size class.

clone_size,j_call,d_call,v_call,cdr3_length,cdr3_nt,cdr3_aa
.,TRBJ1-4,.,TRBV28,15,TGTGCCAGCAGCGAAGCCTTCTCAACTAATGAAAAACTGTTTTTT,CASSEAFSTNEKLFF
few,TRBJ2-2,.,TRBV29-1,13,TGCAGCGTGGTGACACCTCGCGCCGGGGAGCTGTTTTTT,CSVVTPRAGELFF
.,TRBJ1-6,.,TRBV3-1,17,TGTGCCAGCAGCCACCCGGGGTTCACAGGAGTGGATTCACCCCTCCACTTT,CASSHPGFTGVDSPLHF
few,TRBJ1-1,.,TRBV12-5,13,TGTGCTAGTGGCCCCCGGTCGAGGACTGAAGCTTTCTTT,CASGPRSRTEAFF
.,TRBJ2-6,.,TRBV7-9,18,TGTGCCAGCAGCCATAGGGGCTCCGAGAGCTCTGGGGCCAACGTCCTGACTTTC,CASSHRGSESSGANVLTF
.,TRBJ1-1,TRBD1,TRBV5-1,16,TGCGCCAGCGAACGGGGGACAGGGATCGGTTCCACTGAAGCTTTCTTT,CASERGTGIGSTEAFF
few,TRBJ2-3,TRBD1,TRBV25-1,16,TGTGCCAGCAGTGCAATCGACAGGGGGTTCACAGATACGCAGTATTTT,CASSAIDRGFTDTQYF
.,TRBJ2-7,TRBD1,TRBV11-3,14,TGTGCCAGCAGCCACCGGGACAGGGTGTACGAGCAGTACTTC,CASSHRDRVYEQYF
.,TRBJ2-6,TRBD2,TRBV5-1,17,TGCGCCAGCATTGGGAGCGGGGATCCCTCTGGGGCCAACGTCCTGACTTTC,CASIGSGDPSGANVLTF
.,TRBJ2-7,.,TRBV4-3,15,TGCGCCAGCAGCCAGGACCCGGGACTCTACTACGAGCAGTACTTC,CASSQDPGLYYEQYF
.,TRBJ2-7,.,TRBV18,13,TGTGCCAGCTCACCAACGGAGTCCTACGAGCAGTACTTC,CASSPTESYEQYF
few,TRBJ2-1,.,TRBV24-1,16,TGTGCCACCAGTGAGGCTTATTCCCGCTCCTACAATGAGCAGTTCTTC,CATSEAYSRSYNEQFF
.,TRBJ2-5,.,TRBV9,15,TGTGCCAGCAGCCAAGATCTAGCAGACCAAGAGACCCAGTACTTC,CASSQDLADQETQYF
.,TRBJ1-3,TRBD1,TRBV19,17,TGTGCCAGTAGCAGAATCACAGGGGGCGCCTTTGGAAACACCATATATTTT,CASSRITGGAFGNTIYF
.,TRBJ2-2,.,TRBV6-4,13,TGTGCCACCGGCAGGACAGTCACCGGGGAGCTGTTTTTT,CATGRTVTGELFF
.,TRBJ1-2,.,TRBV29-1,12,TGCAGCGTTGAGTTGGCCCCCGGGTGGTACACCTTC,CSVELAPGWYTF
.,TRBJ1-5,.,TRBV24-1,15,TGTGCCACCAGTGACAGAAAGGGAGCGAGAGAGCCCCAGCATTTT,CATSDRKGAREPQHF
once,TRBJ2-7,TRBD2,TRBV29-1,13,TGCAGCGCCTGGACTAGCAGATCCTACGAGCAGTACTTC,CSAWTSRSYEQYF
.,TRBJ1-6,.,TRBV6-1,15,TGTGCCAGCAGTGTTCTCCGAGGAGATAATTCACCCCTCCACTTT,CASSVLRGDNSPLHF
.,TRBJ2-5,.,TRBV4-1,12,TGCGCCAGCAGCCGACAAGGGGAGACCCAGTACTTC,CASSRQGETQYF
.,TRBJ2-1,TRBD1,TRBV5-1,15,TGCGCCAGCAGCTTCGGGACAGGGGGTTTCGATGAGCAGTTCTTC,CASSFGTGGFDEQFF
.,TRBJ2-7,TRBD2,TRBV7-3,15,TGTGCCAGCAGTTATCTAGCGGGGGGCCCCTACGAGCAGTACTTC,CASSYLAGGPYEQYF
.,TRBJ2-2,.,TRBV12-3/TRBV12-4,11,TGTGCCAGCAGTTTGGGGATCGAGCTGTTTTTT,CASSLGIELFF
medium-sized,TRBJ2-1,TRBD1,TRBV6-5,15,TGTGCCAGCACCCTGCGTGACAGGGCCATCGATGAGCAGTTCTTC,CASTLRDRAIDEQFF
.,TRBJ2-2,.,TRBV7-9,12,TGTGCCAGCAGAACGACCGGCGGGGAGCTGTTTTTT,CASRTTGGELFF
medium-sized,TRBJ2-1,.,TRBV5-1,14,TGCGCCAGCAGCTTGGGGAGGGGACTCAATGAGCAGTTCTTC,CASSLGRGLNEQFF
.,TRBJ1-1,.,TRBV30,13,TGTGCCTGGAGTGACCTTCTAAGGACTGAAGCTTTCTTT,CAWSDLLRTEAFF
.,TRBJ1-2,.,TRBV15,15,TGTGCCACCAGCAGACCCTCGGGACAAGACTATGGCTACACCTTC,CATSRPSGQDYGYTF
.,TRBJ2-5,TRBD2,TRBV14,15,TGTGCCAGTAGAGGGACTAGCGGGACAGAAGAGACCCAGTACTTC,CASRGTSGTEETQYF
many,TRBJ2-2,TRBD2,TRBV27,14,TGTGCCAGCAGACTAGCGGGAGCGGACGGGGAGCTGTTTTTT,CASRLAGADGELFF
few,TRBJ2-7,TRBD2,TRBV6-5,16,TGTGCCAGCAGTTACTCATTGGGGACTAGTCCCCACGAGCAGTACTTC,CASSYSLGTSPHEQYF
.,TRBJ2-7,TRBD1,TRBV27,13,TGTGCCAGCAGTGGGACAGGGGGCTACGAGCAGTACTTC,CASSGTGGYEQYF
many,TRBJ2-1,TRBD2,TRBV9,13,TGTGCCAGCGGGAGCGGGAGAATCAATGAGCAGTTCTTC,CASGSGRINEQFF
few,TRBJ2-2,.,TRBV15,18,TGTGCCACCAGCAGAGATAATCCCTGGCTCAGCGTCGGCGGGGAGCTGTTTTTT,CATSRDNPWLSVGGELFF
.,TRBJ1-2,.,TRBV11-2,16,TGTGCCAGCAGCTTAGATCCCGGACCACCCTGGGATGGCTACACCTTC,CASSLDPGPPWDGYTF
few,TRBJ2-5,.,TRBV5-6,13,TGTGCCAGCAGCCCAGGGGTCGGGGAGACCCAGTACTTC,CASSPGVGETQYF
few,TRBJ1-6,.,TRBV27,15,TGTGCCAGCAGCCCTAGTGGGGGTTGGAATTCACCCCTCCACTTT,CASSPSGGWNSPLHF
.,TRBJ2-1,TRBD2,TRBV6-4,17,TGTGCCAGCAGTCCAGACTCTATAGCGGGAGGAGTCAATGAGCAGTTCTTC,CASSPDSIAGGVNEQFF